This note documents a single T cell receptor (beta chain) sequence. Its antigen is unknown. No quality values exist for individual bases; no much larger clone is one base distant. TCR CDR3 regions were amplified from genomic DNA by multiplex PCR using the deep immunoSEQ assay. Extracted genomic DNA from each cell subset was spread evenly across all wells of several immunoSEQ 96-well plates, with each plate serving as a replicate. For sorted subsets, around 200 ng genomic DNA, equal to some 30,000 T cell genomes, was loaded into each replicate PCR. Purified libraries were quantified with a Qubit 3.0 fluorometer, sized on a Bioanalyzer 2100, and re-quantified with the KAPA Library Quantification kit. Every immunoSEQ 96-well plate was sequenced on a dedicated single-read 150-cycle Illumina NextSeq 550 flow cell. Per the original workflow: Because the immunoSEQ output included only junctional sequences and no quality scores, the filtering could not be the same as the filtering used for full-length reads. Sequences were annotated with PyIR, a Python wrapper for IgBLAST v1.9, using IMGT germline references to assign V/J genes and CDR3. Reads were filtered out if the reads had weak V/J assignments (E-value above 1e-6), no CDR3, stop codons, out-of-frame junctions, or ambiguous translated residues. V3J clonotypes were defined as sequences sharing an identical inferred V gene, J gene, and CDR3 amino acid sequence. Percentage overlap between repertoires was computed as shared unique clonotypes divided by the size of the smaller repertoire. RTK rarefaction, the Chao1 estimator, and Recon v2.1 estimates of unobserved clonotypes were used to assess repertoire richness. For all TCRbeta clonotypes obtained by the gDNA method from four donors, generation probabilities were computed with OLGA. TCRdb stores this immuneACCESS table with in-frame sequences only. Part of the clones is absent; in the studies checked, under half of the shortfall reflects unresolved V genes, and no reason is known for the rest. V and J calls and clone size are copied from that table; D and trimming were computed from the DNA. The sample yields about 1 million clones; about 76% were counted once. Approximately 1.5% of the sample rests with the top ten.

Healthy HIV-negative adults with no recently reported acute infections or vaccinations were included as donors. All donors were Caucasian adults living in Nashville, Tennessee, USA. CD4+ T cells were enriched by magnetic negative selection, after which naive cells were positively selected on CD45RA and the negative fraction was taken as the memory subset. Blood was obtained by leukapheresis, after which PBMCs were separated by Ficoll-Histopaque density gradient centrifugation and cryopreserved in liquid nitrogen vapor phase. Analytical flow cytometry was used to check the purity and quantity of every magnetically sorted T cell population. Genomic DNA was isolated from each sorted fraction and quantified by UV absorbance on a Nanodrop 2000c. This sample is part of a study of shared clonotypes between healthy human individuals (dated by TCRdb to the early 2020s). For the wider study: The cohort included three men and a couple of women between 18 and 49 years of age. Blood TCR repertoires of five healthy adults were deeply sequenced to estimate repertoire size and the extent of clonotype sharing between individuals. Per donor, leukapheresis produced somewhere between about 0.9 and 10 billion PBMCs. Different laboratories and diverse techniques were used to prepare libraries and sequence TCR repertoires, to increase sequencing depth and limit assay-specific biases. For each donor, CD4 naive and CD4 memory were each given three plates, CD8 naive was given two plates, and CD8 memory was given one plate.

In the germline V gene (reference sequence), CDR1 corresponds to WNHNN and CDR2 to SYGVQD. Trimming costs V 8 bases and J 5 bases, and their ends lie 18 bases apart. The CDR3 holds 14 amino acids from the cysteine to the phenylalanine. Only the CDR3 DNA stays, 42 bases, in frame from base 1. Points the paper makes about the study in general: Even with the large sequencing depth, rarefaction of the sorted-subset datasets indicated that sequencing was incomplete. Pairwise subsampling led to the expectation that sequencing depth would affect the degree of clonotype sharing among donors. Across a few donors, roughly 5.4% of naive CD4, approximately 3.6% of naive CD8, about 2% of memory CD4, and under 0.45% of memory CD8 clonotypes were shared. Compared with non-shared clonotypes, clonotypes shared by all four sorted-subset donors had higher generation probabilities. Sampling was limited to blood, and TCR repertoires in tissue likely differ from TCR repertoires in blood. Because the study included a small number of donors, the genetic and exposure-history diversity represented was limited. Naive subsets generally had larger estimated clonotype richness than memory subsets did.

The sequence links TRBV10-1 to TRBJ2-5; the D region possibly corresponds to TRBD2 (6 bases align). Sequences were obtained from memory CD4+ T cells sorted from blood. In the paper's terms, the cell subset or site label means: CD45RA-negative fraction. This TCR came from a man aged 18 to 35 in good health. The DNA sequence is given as TGCGCCAGCTCAGGCGGCGGGGTCTGGGAGACCCAGTACTTC. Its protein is CASSGGGVWETQYF.